The source of this T cell receptor (beta chain) is a study of OX40 agonist ivuxolimab in advanced cancers. Study results and limitations: The CD4+ and CD8+ T cells in the blood had expanded clonally by week 6 at 0.1 to 3.0 mg/kg. Researchers report that CD8+ T cells had, on average, more expanded clones than CD4+.

Method: immunoSEQ multiplex PCR; TCRdb's copy keeps in-frame clones and lacks some. The repertoire includes over 85,000 clones, less than 95% of them detected once, and around 1.5% sits in the top ten. In regard to this clone: Its cognate antigen is unknown.

The CDR3 extends over 16 amino acids. Trimming took 3 bases from V and 7 from J; bases not matched to a gene: 11. Germline CDR1 and CDR2: GTSNPN and SVGIG (reference sequence). This sample comprised CD4+ or CD8+ T cells sorted from blood, obtained in a trial of the OX40 agonist ivuxolimab. The chain links TRBV30 to TRBJ1-6, with 8 positions matching TRBD1. The clonotype was recovered from an adult with an advanced solid tumor such as melanoma, head and neck, liver or kidney cancer. CDR3 loop: CAWRPWTGFGNSPLHF. CDR3 nucleotides: TGTGCCTGGAGACCGTGGACAGGGTTCGGCAATTCACCCCTCCACTTT. The full variable domain, its missing parts supplied by reference TRBV30 and TRBJ1-6, is SQTIHQWPATLVQPVGSPLSLECTVEGTSNPNLYWYRQAAGRGLQLLFYSVGIGQISSEVPQNLSASRPQDRQFILSSKKLLLSDSGFYLCAWRPWTGFGNSPLHFGNGTRLTVT.